The present TCR beta chain was sequenced within a study of blood T cells in healthy people across ages. The V gene end was trimmed by 3 bases and the J gene end by 3 bases; junction bases not matched to a gene: 8. Germline loops: CDR1 DFQATT, CDR2 SNEGSKA (reference sequence). The CDR3 loop spans 15 amino acids. A second PCR, run for about 7 to 11 cycles, used a sample-barcoded 5' primer plus a J-beta primer mix. TCRdb called the 5' RACE reads again in MiXCR, with one record for every CDR3 protein. The data show around 580,000 distinct CDR3 sequences, under 55% seen once. The TCR sequence derives from an elderly man in good health. V and J are TRBV20-1 and TRBJ2-5, with 9 bases fitting TRBD2. Material for sequencing was blood. CDR3 protein: CSASRDASGEETQYF. Here the CDR3 DNA reads TGCAGTGCTAGTAGAGATGCTAGCGGGGAAGAGACCCAGTACTTC.